These 4 T cell receptor beta chains were all obtained from the same sample, sequenced in a study of CD8 T cells in ankylosing spondylitis. TCRdb ran MiXCR on the 5' RACE reads and lists one entry per CDR3 protein. The table records about 350,000 distinct CDR3 sequences, 20% to 25% of them present only once. The sequenced sample consisted of blood, either unsorted or a sorted T cell fraction (not recorded which). These receptors all come from a male donor with ankylosing spondylitis or in good health (not recorded which).

In its sample, this clonotype was seen a few times. This chain connects TRBV7-8 to TRBJ2-2, with D unresolved. Trimming took off 5 bases at V and 1 base at J, with 11 bases between the two ends. Germline CDR1 reads SGHVS; CDR2 reads FQNEAQ. The CDR3 contains 15 residues. In nucleotides, the CDR3 is TGTGCCAGCAGCCGACCGGACCAGAACACCGGGGAGCTGTTTTTT. Its translation: CASSRPDQNTGELFF.

The table lists this clonotype with a few counts. This sequence joins TRBV12-3 or TRBV12-4 and TRBJ2-3; unclear D gene. Trimming removed 7 bases at V and 8 bases at J, with 13 bases between. The CDR3 loop spans 12 amino acids. The chain's CDR3 is CASTRVIGTQYF. The CDR3 DNA sequence: TGTGCCAGCACCCGGGTCATCGGTACGCAGTATTTT.

The rearrangement joins TRBV29-1 to TRBJ1-1; D is undetermined. The CDR3 has 13 amino acids. Germline V gene lookup returns CDR1 SQVTM and CDR2 ANQGSEA. V lost 4 bases and J lost 3, with 12 bases in between. The CDR3 protein is CSVVRGGDTEAFF. As DNA, the CDR3 is TGCAGCGTTGTTCGGGGAGGTGACACTGAAGCTTTCTTT.

This chain's CDR3 is CASGEAGAETQYF. CDR3 nucleotide sequence: TGTGCCAGCGGCGAGGCAGGGGCGGAGACCCAGTACTTC. This chain connects TRBV12-3 or TRBV12-4 to TRBJ2-5; a possible D gene is TRBD1 (6 bases). This CDR3 comprises 13 residues. Trimming cost V 8 bases and J 5 bases, with 15 bases left between them.